This entry lists 22 T cell receptor beta chains sequenced from one sample in a study of T-cell memory formation after mild COVID-19. In TCRdb, the 5' RACE reads were re-called with MiXCR into one record per CDR3 protein. The sample records about 210,000 distinct CDR3 sequences, under 30% being singletons. The sequenced sample consisted of PBMCs or a T cell subset sorted from them (not recorded which). Receptors originate from an adult woman who had mild COVID-19 (a few samples of this study predate the infection). Cell type and time point are not known.

V usage is TRBV5-1 and J usage is TRBJ2-3; D is perhaps TRBD2 (6 bases). The germline gives CDR1 SGHRS, CDR2 YFSETQ. Trimming stripped 4 bases from V and 1 base from J, with 10 bases between. This CDR3 contains 14 residues. Here the CDR3 DNA reads TGCGCCAGCAGCATCGAGCGGGGCACAGATACGCAGTATTTT. Protein: CASSIERGTDTQYF.

This clonotype turned up a few times. This sequence joins TRBV12-3 or TRBV12-4 and TRBJ2-1; weak D call: TRBD2 (5 bases). Between the trimmed V and J ends, which lost 6 bases and 12 bases, there was a span of 18 bases. The CDR3 consists of 13 residues. CDR3 loop: CASSRRLAEGQFF. The CDR3 DNA is TGTGCCAGCAGCCGTCGACTTGCCGAGGGGCAGTTCTTC.

This clonotype has just a few counts. The rearrangement uses TRBV6-5 and TRBJ1-1, with 11 bases matching TRBD1. J was trimmed by 6 bases and V by 6 bases; bases with no gene match: 3. In germline, CDR1 is MNHEY, CDR2 SVGAGI. The CDR3 extends over 13 amino acids. In nucleotides, the CDR3 is TGTGCCAGCAGACCGGGACAGGGGGCTGAAGCTTTCTTT. Residues: CASRPGQGAEAFF.

The chain carries TRBV19 and TRBJ1-2; 11 nucleotides agree with TRBD1. The junction had 7 bases not matched to a gene; V was cut back by 5 bases and J by 8 bases. The CDR3 consists of 14 residues. Germline values: CDR1 LNHDA, CDR2 SQIVND (reference sequence). CDR3 sequence (DNA): TGTGCCAGTAGTGTTTGGACAGGGGGCAGCGGCTACACCTTC. This translates into CASSVWTGGSGYTF.

The genes are TRBV20-1 and TRBJ2-3; 9 bases line up with TRBD2. The CDR3 has 14 amino acids. CDR1 DFQATT and CDR2 SNEGSKA come from the germline V gene (reference sequence). With 5 bases clipped from V and 6 bases from J, the junction kept 9 bases outside the gene matches. The CDR3: CSAGTGTSYDTQYF. In DNA, the CDR3 is TGCAGTGCTGGCACCGGGACTAGCTACGATACGCAGTATTTT.

This clonotype was counted a few times. The rearrangement joins TRBV20-1 to TRBJ2-1; 12 bases map to TRBD2. The length of the CDR3 is 14 residues. The germline gives CDR1 DFQATT, CDR2 SNEGSKA (reference sequence). V was pared by 7 bases and J by 1 base, with 2 bases of the junction left unmatched. Written as DNA, the CDR3 is TGCAGTGGGGGACTAGCGGGTTCCTACAATGAGCAGTTCTTC. It translates to CSGGLAGSYNEQFF.

This chain uses TRBV7-6 with TRBJ2-1; maybe TRBD2 (6 bases). Germline values: CDR1 SGHVS, CDR2 FNYEAQ. With 7 bases removed from V and 7 bases from J, the gap between germline ends came to 17 bases. CDR3 length: 14 residues. CDR3 region: CASTKAGRSNEQFF. In DNA form, the CDR3 reads TGTGCCAGCACCAAGGCGGGGAGATCTAATGAGCAGTTCTTC.

This clonotype was seen a handful of times. Here the CDR3 reads CASSPERPGQKIYEQYF. CDR3 sequence (DNA): TGTGCCAGCAGCCCCGAAAGACCGGGACAGAAAATTTACGAGCAGTACTTC. This chain joins TRBV7-9 and TRBJ2-7; 7 bases match TRBD1. The CDR3 sequence is 17 residues long. Germline CDR1 is SEHNR and CDR2 is FQNEAQ (reference sequence). V gave up 5 bases and J gave up 4 bases; unmatched junction bases: 17.

The sample holds a few counts of this clonotype. The gene calls are TRBV5-1 and TRBJ2-7; 7 bases fit TRBD2. Per germline, CDR1 SGHRS and CDR2 YFSETQ. CDR3 length equals 15 residues. The V and J ends lost 2 bases and 5 bases, in that order; junction bases with no gene match: 10. CDR3 in amino acids: CASSFPEGGSDEQYF. Written as DNA, the CDR3 is TGCGCCAGCAGCTTCCCCGAGGGAGGGTCGGACGAGCAGTACTTC.

In its sample, this clonotype was seen a few times. This chain connects TRBV5-1 to TRBJ2-1, with 8 bases that match TRBD1. The CDR3 has 16 residues. The germline V gene has CDR1 SGHRS and CDR2 YFSETQ. The ends lost 4 bases at V and 6 bases at J; junction bases unmatched: 12. DNA for the CDR3: TGCGCCAGCAGCCCGGAAGGACAGGGTTGGGGCAATGAGCAGTTCTTC. Its translation: CASSPEGQGWGNEQFF.

This clonotype was counted once. The chain joins TRBV7-2 to TRBJ2-6; tentative D call: TRBD1 (7 bases). Germline CDR1 SGHTA, CDR2 FQGNSA. Trimming shortened V by 6 bases and J by 2 bases, and 14 bases separated the two germline ends. The CDR3 runs to 16 residues. The CDR3 region has the DNA TGTGCCAGCAGACCAGACAGGGAGGCTGGGGCCAACGTCCTGACTTTC. This translates into CASRPDREAGANVLTF.

The rearrangement joins TRBV7-9 to TRBJ1-2; TRBD1 matches at 8 bases. J was trimmed by 7 bases and V by 5 bases; bases with no gene match: 6. The CDR3 is 13 amino acids. Germline lookup yields CDR1 SEHNR and CDR2 FQNEAQ (reference sequence). The CDR3 DNA reads as TGTGCCAGCAGCCCGGGGACAGGCGCTGGCTACACCTTC. Its translation: CASSPGTGAGYTF.

This clonotype was observed a single time. The rearrangement joins TRBV7-8 to TRBJ2-2; TRBD2 matches at 12 bases. The CDR3 length is 17 residues. Germline V gene sequence: CDR1 SGHVS, CDR2 FQNEAQ. V was clipped by 4 bases and J by 4 bases; unmatched bases: 7. Here the CDR3 reads CASSSRTSGRSTGELFF. CDR3 sequence (DNA): TGTGCCAGCAGCTCGCGTACTAGCGGGAGGTCCACCGGGGAGCTGTTTTTT.

This clonotype has only one observation. The chain has TRBV12-3 or TRBV12-4 and TRBJ1-2; D is perhaps TRBD1 (5 bases). V dropped 4 bases and J dropped 6 bases, with 12 bases sitting between them. CDR3 length equals 13 residues. For the CDR3, the DNA is TGTGCCAGCAGTTCCAGGACAAGCCATGGCTACACCTTC. This sequence encodes CASSSRTSHGYTF.

This clonotype was observed a few times. The V call is TRBV29-1, the J call TRBJ1-3; D remains ambiguous. This CDR3 is 13 amino acids long. V was cut by 4 bases and J by 4 bases, with 11 bases left in between. The germline gives CDR1 SQVTM, CDR2 ANQGSEA. CDR3 region: CSVVPGSGNTIYF. Here the CDR3 DNA reads TGCAGCGTTGTTCCGGGGTCCGGAAACACCATATATTTT.

This clonotype was found a few times. CDR3 sequence: CASSPGTANYGYTF. The CDR3, as DNA: TGTGCCAGCAGCCCAGGGACAGCTAACTATGGCTACACCTTC. This chain joins TRBV6-5 and TRBJ1-2; 7 nucleotides match TRBD1. In germline, CDR1 is MNHEY, CDR2 SVGAGI. The trim removed 6 bases at V and 0 bases at J, leaving 4 bases unmatched. This CDR3 is 14 amino acids long.

The chain joins TRBV6-2 or TRBV6-3 to TRBJ2-3; D ambiguous. CDR1 MNHEY and CDR2 SVGEGT come from the germline V gene. V was shortened by 0 bases and J by 3 bases, with 13 bases between the two germline ends. The CDR3 totals 16 residues. The CDR3 protein is CASSYSPGLGTDTQYF. CDR3 sequence (DNA): TGTGCCAGCAGTTACTCCCCCGGGCTGGGGACAGATACGCAGTATTTT.

This clonotype was detected only a few times. J is TRBJ1-2 and V is TRBV2, with D possibly TRBD1 on 5 matching bases. Per germline, CDR1 SNHLY and CDR2 FYNNEI. Trimming removed 4 bases from V and 0 bases from J, with 6 bases in between. This CDR3 has 13 amino acids. CDR3 bases: TGTGCCAGCAGTGGACAGTCTAACTATGGCTACACCTTC. It codes for CASSGQSNYGYTF. Drawing the rest from reference TRBV2 and TRBJ1-2, the complete variable domain is EPEVTQTPSHQVTQMGQEVILRCVPISNHLYFYWYRQILGQKVEFLVSFYNNEISEKSEIFDDQFSVERPDGSNFTLKIRSTKLEDSAMYFCASSGQSNYGYTFGSGTRLTVV.

The V call is TRBV11-2, the J call TRBJ1-1; 9 bases agree with TRBD1. There are 13 residues in the CDR3. In germline, CDR1 is SGHAT, CDR2 FQNNGV. The J segment lost 8 bases and the V segment lost 5 bases, leaving 6 bases of the junction unmatched. CDR3 residues: CASSLRDREEAFF. The DNA for the CDR3 is TGTGCCAGCAGCCTCCGGGACAGGGAGGAAGCTTTCTTT.

This sequence joins TRBV4-2 and TRBJ2-7, with D possibly TRBD2 on 5 matching bases. The CDR3 is made up of 18 amino acids. V lost 0 bases and J lost 0, with 18 bases in between. Looked up from germline, CDR1 is LGHNA and CDR2 is YNFKEQ. CDR3 sequence reads: CASSQEWRLTGFSYEQYF. CDR3 nucleotide sequence: TGTGCCAGCAGCCAAGAGTGGCGATTAACGGGGTTCTCCTACGAGCAGTACTTC.

This clonotype was observed a single time. This chain joins TRBV7-9 and TRBJ2-7, with a possible D match to TRBD1 (6 bases). Deletions cut 4 bases from V and 6 bases from J, with 13 bases between. This CDR3 spans 13 amino acids. Germline loops: CDR1 SEHNR, CDR2 FQNEAQ (reference sequence). The DNA of the CDR3 is TGTGCCAGCAGCTCGGCAGGGGAACGCGAGCAGTACTTC. It specifies CASSSAGEREQYF.

The rearrangement links TRBV27 to TRBJ2-1, with TRBD2 matching over 8 bases. CDR1 is MNHEY, CDR2 SMNVEV, per germline (reference sequence). Germline trimming cut 9 bases from V and 8 bases from J; bases unmatched to any gene: 12. CDR3 length equals 14 residues. Here the CDR3 reads CASFGAGGVDEQFF. The CDR3 DNA follows: TGTGCCAGTTTCGGGGCGGGGGGAGTCGATGAGCAGTTCTTC.